This record looks at one T cell receptor (beta chain) sequence and its context. Its antigen is currently unknown. The V gene's germline CDR1 is MGHRA and CDR2 YSYEKL. V lost 2 bases, J lost 7 bases, and 11 bases lay in between. The CDR3 totals 13 residues. This entry is derived from a study of STAT5B mutations in CD4+ large granular lymphocyte leukemia. Whole-study findings and limits: Compared with healthy controls (2/35), patient top clones favored TRBV06 (8/27).

This was a survey-level run. Some clones are missing from TCRdb's copy, which holds only in-frame ones; the method was immunoSEQ multiplex PCR. The repertoire holds some 30,000 clones, with about two thirds as singletons. The sequence came from a human donor in good health. Sequenced: CD4+ T cells from blood buffy coats. V is TRBV4-1 and J is TRBJ1-1, with D perhaps matching TRBD1 (5 bases). Here the CDR3 reads CASSQSGPSEAFF. The DNA of the CDR3 is TGCGCCAGCAGCCAATCGGGGCCGAGTGAAGCTTTCTTT.